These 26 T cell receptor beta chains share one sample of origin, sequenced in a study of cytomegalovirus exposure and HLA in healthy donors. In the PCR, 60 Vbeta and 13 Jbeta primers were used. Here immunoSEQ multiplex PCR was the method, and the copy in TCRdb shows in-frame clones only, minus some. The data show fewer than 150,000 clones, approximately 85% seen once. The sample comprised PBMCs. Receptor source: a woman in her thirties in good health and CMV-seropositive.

The CDR3 loop reads CASSLGGLSNEKLFF. In nucleotides, the CDR3 is TGCGCCAGCAGCTTGGGGGGGCTCTCTAATGAAAAACTGTTTTTT. This chain connects TRBV5-1 to TRBJ1-4; maybe TRBD1 (6 bases). This CDR3 spans 15 amino acids. Germline V gives CDR1 SGHRS, CDR2 YFSETQ. The ends were cut back, 0 bases at V and 3 bases at J, with 9 bases in the middle.

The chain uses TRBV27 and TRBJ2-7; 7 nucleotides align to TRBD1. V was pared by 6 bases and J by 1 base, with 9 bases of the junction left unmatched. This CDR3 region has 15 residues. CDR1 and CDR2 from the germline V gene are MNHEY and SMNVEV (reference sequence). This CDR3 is CASSPLDRLSYEQYF. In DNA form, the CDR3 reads TGTGCCAGCAGCCCCCTGGACAGGCTTTCCTACGAGCAGTACTTC.

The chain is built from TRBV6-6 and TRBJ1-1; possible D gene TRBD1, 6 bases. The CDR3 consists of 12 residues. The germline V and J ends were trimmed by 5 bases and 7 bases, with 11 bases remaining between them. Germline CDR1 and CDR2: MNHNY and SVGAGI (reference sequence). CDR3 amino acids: CASSSGQSEAFF. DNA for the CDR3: TGTGCCAGCAGTAGCGGACAGAGTGAAGCTTTCTTT.

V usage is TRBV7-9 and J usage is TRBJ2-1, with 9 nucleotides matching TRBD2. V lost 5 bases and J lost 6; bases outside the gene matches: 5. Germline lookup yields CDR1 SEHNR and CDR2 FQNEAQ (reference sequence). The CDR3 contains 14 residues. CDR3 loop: CASSETSGGNEQFF. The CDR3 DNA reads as TGTGCCAGCAGCGAGACTAGCGGTGGCAATGAGCAGTTCTTC.

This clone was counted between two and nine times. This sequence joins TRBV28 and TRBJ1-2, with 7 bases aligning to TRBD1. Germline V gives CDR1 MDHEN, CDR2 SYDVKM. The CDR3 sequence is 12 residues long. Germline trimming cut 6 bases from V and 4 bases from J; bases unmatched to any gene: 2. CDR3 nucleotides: TGTGCCAGCAGCCAGGGGGGCTATGGCTACACCTTC. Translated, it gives CASSQGGYGYTF.

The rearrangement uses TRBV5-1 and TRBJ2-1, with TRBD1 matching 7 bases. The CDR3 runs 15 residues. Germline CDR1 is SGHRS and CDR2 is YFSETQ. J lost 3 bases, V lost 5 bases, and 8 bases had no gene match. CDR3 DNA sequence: TGCGCCAGCAGAACGACAGGGAGTATCTACAATGAGCAGTTCTTC. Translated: CASRTTGSIYNEQFF. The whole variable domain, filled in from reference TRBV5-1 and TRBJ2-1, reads KAGVTQTPRYLIKTRGQQVTLSCSPISGHRSVSWYQQTPGQGLQFLFEYFSETQRNKGNFPGRFSGRQFSNSRSEMNVSTLELGDSALYLCASRTTGSIYNEQFFGPGTRLTVL.

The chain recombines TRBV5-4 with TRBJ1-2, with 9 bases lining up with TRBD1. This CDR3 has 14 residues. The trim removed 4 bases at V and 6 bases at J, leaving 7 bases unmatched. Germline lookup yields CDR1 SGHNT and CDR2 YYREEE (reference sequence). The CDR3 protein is CASSPGQGEHGYTF. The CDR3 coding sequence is TGTGCCAGCAGCCCGGGACAGGGTGAGCATGGCTACACCTTC.

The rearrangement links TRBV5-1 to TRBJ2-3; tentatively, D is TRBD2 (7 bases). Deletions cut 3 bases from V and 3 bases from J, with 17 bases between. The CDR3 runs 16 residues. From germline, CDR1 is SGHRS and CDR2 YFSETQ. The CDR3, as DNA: TGCGCCAGCAGCTCAGAAGGGGGGGCGAGGACAGATACGCAGTATTTT. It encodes CASSSEGGARTDTQYF. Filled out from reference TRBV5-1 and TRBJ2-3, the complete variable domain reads KAGVTQTPRYLIKTRGQQVTLSCSPISGHRSVSWYQQTPGQGLQFLFEYFSETQRNKGNFPGRFSGRQFSNSRSEMNVSTLELGDSALYLCASSSEGGARTDTQYFGPGTRLTVL.

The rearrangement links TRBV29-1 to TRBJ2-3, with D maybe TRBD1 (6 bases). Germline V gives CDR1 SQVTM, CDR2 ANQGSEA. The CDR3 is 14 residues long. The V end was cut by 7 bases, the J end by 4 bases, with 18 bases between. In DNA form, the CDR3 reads TGCAGCGCCATCCTCAACAGGGAATCAGATACGCAGTATTTT. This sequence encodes CSAILNRESDTQYF.

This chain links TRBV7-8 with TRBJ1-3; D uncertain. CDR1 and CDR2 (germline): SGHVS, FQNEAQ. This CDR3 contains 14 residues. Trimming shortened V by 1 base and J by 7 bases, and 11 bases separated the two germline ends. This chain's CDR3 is CASSLGFEGNTIYF. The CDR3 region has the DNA TGTGCCAGCAGCTTAGGATTTGAGGGTAACACCATATATTTT.

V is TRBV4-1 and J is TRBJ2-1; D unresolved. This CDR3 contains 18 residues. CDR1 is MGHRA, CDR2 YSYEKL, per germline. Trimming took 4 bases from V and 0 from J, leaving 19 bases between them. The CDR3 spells CASSPYPPIVSSYNEQFF. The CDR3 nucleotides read TGCGCCAGCAGCCCCTACCCCCCGATCGTAAGCTCCTACAATGAGCAGTTCTTC.

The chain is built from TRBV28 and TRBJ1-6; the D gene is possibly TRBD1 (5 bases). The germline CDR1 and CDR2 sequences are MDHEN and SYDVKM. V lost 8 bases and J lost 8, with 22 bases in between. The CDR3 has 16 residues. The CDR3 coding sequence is TGTGCCAGCTCCCGGGCCAGGGCCATAATTGATTCACCCCTCCACTTT. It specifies CASSRARAIIDSPLHF.

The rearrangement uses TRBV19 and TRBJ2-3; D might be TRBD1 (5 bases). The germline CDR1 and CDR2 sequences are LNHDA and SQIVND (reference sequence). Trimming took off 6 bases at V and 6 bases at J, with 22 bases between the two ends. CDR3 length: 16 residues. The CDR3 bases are TGTGCCAGTAGGGGGTTGACAGTCCCAACCGCCGATACGCAGTATTTT. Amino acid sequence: CASRGLTVPTADTQYF.

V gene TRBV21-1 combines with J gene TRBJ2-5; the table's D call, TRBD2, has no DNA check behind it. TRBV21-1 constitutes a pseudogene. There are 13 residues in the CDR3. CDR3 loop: CASSTVGGETQYF. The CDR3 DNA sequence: TGTGCCAGCAGCACCGTGGGGGGGGAGACCCAGTACTTC.

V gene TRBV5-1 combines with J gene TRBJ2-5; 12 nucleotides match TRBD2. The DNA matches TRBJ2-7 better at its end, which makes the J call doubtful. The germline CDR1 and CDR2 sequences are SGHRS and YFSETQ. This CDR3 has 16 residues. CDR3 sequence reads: CASSLGLAGDSYEQYF. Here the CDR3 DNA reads TGCGCCAGCAGCTTGGGACTAGCGGGGGACTCCTACGAGCAGTACTTC.

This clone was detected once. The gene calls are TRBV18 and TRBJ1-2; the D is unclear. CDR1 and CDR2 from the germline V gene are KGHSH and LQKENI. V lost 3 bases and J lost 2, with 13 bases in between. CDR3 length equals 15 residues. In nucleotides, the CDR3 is TGTGCCAGCTCACCCCCCGGTCGGGGAAACTATGGCTACACCTTC. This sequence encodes CASSPPGRGNYGYTF.

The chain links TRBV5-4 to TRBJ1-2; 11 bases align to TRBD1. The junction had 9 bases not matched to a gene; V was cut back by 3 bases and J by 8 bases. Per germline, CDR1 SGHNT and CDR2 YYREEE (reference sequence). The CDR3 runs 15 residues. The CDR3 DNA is TGTGCCAGCAGCTACCCGGACAGGGGGCCAAGAGGCTACACCTTC. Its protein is CASSYPDRGPRGYTF.

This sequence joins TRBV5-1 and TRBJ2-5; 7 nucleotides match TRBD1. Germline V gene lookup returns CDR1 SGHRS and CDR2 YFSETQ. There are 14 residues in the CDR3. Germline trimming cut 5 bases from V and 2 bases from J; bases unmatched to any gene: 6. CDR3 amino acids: CASRQVGQQETQYF. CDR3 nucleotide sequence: TGCGCCAGCAGGCAGGTGGGACAGCAAGAGACCCAGTACTTC. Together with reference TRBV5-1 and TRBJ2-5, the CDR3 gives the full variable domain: KAGVTQTPRYLIKTRGQQVTLSCSPISGHRSVSWYQQTPGQGLQFLFEYFSETQRNKGNFPGRFSGRQFSNSRSEMNVSTLELGDSALYLCASRQVGQQETQYFGPGTRLLVL.

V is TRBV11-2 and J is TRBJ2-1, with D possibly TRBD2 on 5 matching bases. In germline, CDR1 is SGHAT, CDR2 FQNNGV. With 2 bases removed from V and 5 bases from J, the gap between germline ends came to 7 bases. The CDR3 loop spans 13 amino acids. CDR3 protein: CASSLRENNEQFF. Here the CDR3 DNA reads TGTGCCAGCAGCTTACGGGAAAACAATGAGCAGTTCTTC.

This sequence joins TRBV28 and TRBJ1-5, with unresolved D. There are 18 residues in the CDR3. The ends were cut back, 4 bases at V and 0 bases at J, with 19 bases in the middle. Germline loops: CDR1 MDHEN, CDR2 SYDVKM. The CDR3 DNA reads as TGTGCCAGCAGTTCTCCCCTTGAATCGGAGGGTAGCAATCAGCCCCAGCATTTT. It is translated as CASSSPLESEGSNQPQHF.

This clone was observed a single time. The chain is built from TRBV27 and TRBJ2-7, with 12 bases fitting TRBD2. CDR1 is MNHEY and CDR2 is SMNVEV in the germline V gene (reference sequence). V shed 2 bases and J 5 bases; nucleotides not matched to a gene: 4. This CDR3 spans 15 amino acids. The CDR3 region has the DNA TGTGCCAGCAGTTTACTAGCGGGAGGGCCCCACGAGCAGTACTTC. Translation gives CASSLLAGGPHEQYF.

CDR3 bases: TGTGCCAGCTCACCTGTCGGGACATTAGAAGCTTTCTTT. Its protein is CASSPVGTLEAFF. The V gene is TRBV18, the J gene TRBJ1-1, with TRBD1 as a possible D gene (6 bases). The CDR3 runs to 13 residues. Trimming took 3 bases from V and 8 from J, leaving 13 bases between them. CDR1 KGHSH and CDR2 LQKENI come from the germline V gene.

CDR3 loop: CASSLARAGNQPQHF. For the CDR3, the DNA is TGTGCCAGCAGTTTAGCCAGGGCAGGCAATCAGCCCCAGCATTTT. The rearrangement joins TRBV28 to TRBJ1-5; D is perhaps TRBD1 (5 bases). Trimming cost V 2 bases and J 2 bases, with 10 bases left between them. CDR1 and CDR2 from the germline V gene are MDHEN and SYDVKM. The CDR3 sequence is 15 residues long. Filled out from reference TRBV28 and TRBJ1-5, the complete variable domain reads DVKVTQSSRYLVKRTGEKVFLECVQDMDHENMFWYRQDPGLGLRLIYFSYDVKMKEKGDIPEGYSVSREKKERFSLILESASTNQTSMYLCASSLARAGNQPQHFGDGTRLSIL.

CDR3 nucleotides: TGTGCCAGCAGTGAGGGGACAGGGGGCGAGCAGTACTTC. Protein: CASSEGTGGEQYF. The chain joins TRBV2 to TRBJ2-5, with 11 bases that match TRBD1. The J call may not be correct, given that the DNA end is closer to TRBJ2-7. This CDR3 has 13 residues. Germline CDR1 reads SNHLY; CDR2 reads FYNNEI.

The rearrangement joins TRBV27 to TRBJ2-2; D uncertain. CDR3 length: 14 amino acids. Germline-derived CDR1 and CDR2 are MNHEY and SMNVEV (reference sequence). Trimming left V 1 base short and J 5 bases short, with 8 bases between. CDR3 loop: CASSLLQLTGELFF. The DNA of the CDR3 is TGTGCCAGCAGTTTATTACAGCTGACCGGGGAGCTGTTTTTT.

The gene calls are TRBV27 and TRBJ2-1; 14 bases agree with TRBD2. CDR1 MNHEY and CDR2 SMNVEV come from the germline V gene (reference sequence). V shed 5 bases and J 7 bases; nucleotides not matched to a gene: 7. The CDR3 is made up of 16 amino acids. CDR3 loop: CASSPLRTSGGNEQFF. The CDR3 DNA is TGTGCCAGCAGTCCATTGAGGACTAGCGGGGGGAATGAGCAGTTCTTC.